This note documents a single TCR beta chain sequence. The junction differs from germline at one of its ends, possibly a read error. Profiling relied on immunoSEQ multiplex PCR, and the TCRdb table lists in-frame clones only, not all of them. The top ten clones hold under 0.012% of a sample with around 730,000 clones, 80% to 90% of them seen once. These data are taken from a study of shared T cell receptors in the human thymus. The CDR3 is made up of 15 amino acids. Germline V lookup: CDR1 SSHAT, CDR2 FNYEAQ (reference sequence). Separately, the same data were catalogued under a study of human thymus T cells. That investigation notes: Thymus specimens were resections from corrective heart surgery. There appeared to be biased usage of V and J genes in thymic and blood repertoires.

Sequenced material: thymocytes. This sequence originates from a girl under three years old with a congenital heart defect. This chain links TRBV7-7 with TRBJ2-1, with D possibly TRBD1 on 5 matching bases. In DNA, the CDR3 is TGTGCTAGCAGCTTAGCTCGCGACAGAAACAATGAGCAGTTCTTC. As protein: CASSLARDRNNEQFF.